This passage covers 10 T cell receptor beta chains from one sample sequenced in a study of T cells in women clearing cervical HPV infection. This table comes from immunoSEQ multiplex PCR, and its TCRdb copy is limited to in-frame clones, with some not included. The data include around 31,000 clones; the top ten clones carry 3.1%. Sequenced sample: blood buffy coat. Receptors were obtained from a woman between 18 and 75 years old with a cervical HPV16 infection that either progressed to CIN3+ or cleared (not recorded which).

About this clone: The junction and the germline gene differ at one end; a read error may be behind it. The sequenced fragment ends 3 residues before the CDR3 boundary, so the rest is inferred from the germline J gene. The chain couples TRBV7-7 to TRBJ2-5, with D possibly being TRBD1 (5 bases). This CDR3 is 15 amino acids long. CDR1 and CDR2 from the germline V gene are SSHAT and FNYEAQ (reference sequence). CDR3 DNA, as far as it was read: TGTGCTAGCAGCTTAAGGGGTAGGCCCCAAGAGACC. Its translation is CASSLRGRPQET. The complete CDR3 reads CASSLRGRPQETQYF.

A remark on this clone: The sequenced fragment ends 3 residues before the CDR3 boundary, so the rest is inferred from the germline J gene. The rearrangement links TRBV18 to TRBJ1-2; a possible D gene is TRBD1 (6 bases). CDR1 is KGHSH and CDR2 is LQKENI in the germline V gene. The CDR3 runs to 18 residues. CDR3 DNA (partial): TGTGCCAGCTCACCAATAGTAGCGGGGGGGCCTAGCACAGATACC. Translation: CASSPIVAGGPSTDT. The complete CDR3 reads CASSPIVAGGPSTDTYTF.

Points on this clone: Coverage ceases 3 residues before the CDR3 finishes, and the germline J gene fills in the end. The chain has TRBV7-9 and TRBJ2-3, with TRBD1 identical over 8 bases. J gave up 7 bases and V 9 bases, and 9 bases lay outside the gene matches. The CDR3 length is 13 residues. Looked up from germline, CDR1 is SEHNR and CDR2 is FQNEAQ (reference sequence). CDR3 residues: CASGNRGTYTQYF. The CDR3 DNA, read in part, is TGTGCCAGTGGAAACAGGGGGACCTATACG.

For this clone: The missing CDR3 end, 3 residues past where the read stops, is filled in from the germline J gene. The chain carries TRBV20-1 and TRBJ2-3; no reliable D call. The CDR3 consists of 12 residues. The germline CDR1 and CDR2 sequences are DFQATT and SNEGSKA (reference sequence). The sequenced part of the CDR3 DNA is TGCAGTGCTAGAGATTATTTAGAGACG. Translation gives CSARDYLET. The full CDR3 protein reads CSARDYLETQYF.

Notes on this clone: Read data end 3 residues before the CDR3 end; the end is taken from the germline J gene. The rearrangement links TRBV5-1 to TRBJ2-5; no clear D gene. Germline assignment: CDR1 SGHRS and CDR2 YFSETQ. This CDR3 is built from 13 residues. Trimming took off 0 bases at V and 4 bases at J, with 7 bases between the two ends. The covered CDR3 bases are TGCGCCAGCAGCTTGGGGGCCGGAGAGACC. Its translation: CASSLGAGET. The CDR3 in its entirety is CASSLGAGETQYF.

Remarks on this clone: The CDR3 end is not reached by the read, which stops 3 residues before it; the germline J gene fills it in. V is TRBV5-1 and J is TRBJ2-7; 8 positions agree with TRBD1. The CDR3 loop spans 14 amino acids. After removal of 4 bases from V and 3 bases from J, the junction contained 6 bases not matched to a gene. In germline, CDR1 is SGHRS, CDR2 YFSETQ. Incomplete CDR3 DNA: TGCGCCAGCAGCCCGGGACAGGCATACTACGAG. Translation gives CASSPGQAYYE. The entire CDR3 sequence reads CASSPGQAYYEQYF.

As regards this clone: From the germline J gene comes the end of the CDR3, since the read stops 3 residues before it. The gene calls are TRBV2 and TRBJ2-5; 10 positions match TRBD2. Germline values: CDR1 SNHLY, CDR2 FYNNEI. V dropped 7 bases and J dropped 5; count of bases not matched to a gene: 13. The CDR3 extends over 16 amino acids. The DNA read from the CDR3 is TGTGCCAGCACTGCAGGGGCTAGCGGGGGAAGGGAGACC. Encoded protein: CASTAGASGGRET. The full CDR3 is CASTAGASGGRETQYF.

In the case of this clone: The CDR3 end lies 3 residues beyond the end of the read and is filled in from the germline J gene. The chain couples TRBV18 to TRBJ2-4; D possibly corresponds to TRBD1 (6 bases). The V gene's germline CDR1 is KGHSH and CDR2 LQKENI. The CDR3 sequence is 15 residues long. The DNA read from the CDR3 is TGTGCCAGCTCACCTACAACAGGGAGAAACTATGGT. This sequence encodes CASSPTTGRNYG. The entire CDR3 sequence reads CASSPTTGRNYGQYF.

The CDR3 sequence is CASSENGPEDEQYF. The CDR3 bases that were read are TGCGCCAGCAGTGAAAATGGCCCTGAGGACGAG. The rearrangement links TRBV10-1 to TRBJ2-7; no reliable D call. From the germline J gene comes the end of the CDR3, since the read stops 3 residues before it. Germline CDR1 WNHNN, CDR2 SYGVQD (reference sequence). This CDR3 is built from 14 residues. V was clipped by 3 bases and J by 5 bases, with 14 bases between them.

A remark on this clone: The read terminates 3 residues before the CDR3 end, so the remaining end is supplied by the germline J gene. This sequence joins TRBV23-1 and TRBJ1-5; tentatively, D is TRBD1 (6 bases). TRBV23-1 is filed as an ORF, its function uncertain. Trimming pared 0 bases from V and 0 bases from J, leaving 12 bases between. The CDR3 sequence is 17 residues long. CDR3 DNA, as far as it was read: TGCGCCAGCAGTCAATCACAGGGTGAAGCTAGCAATCAGCCC. Translated: CASSQSQGEASNQP. The whole CDR3 protein is CASSQSQGEASNQPQHF.